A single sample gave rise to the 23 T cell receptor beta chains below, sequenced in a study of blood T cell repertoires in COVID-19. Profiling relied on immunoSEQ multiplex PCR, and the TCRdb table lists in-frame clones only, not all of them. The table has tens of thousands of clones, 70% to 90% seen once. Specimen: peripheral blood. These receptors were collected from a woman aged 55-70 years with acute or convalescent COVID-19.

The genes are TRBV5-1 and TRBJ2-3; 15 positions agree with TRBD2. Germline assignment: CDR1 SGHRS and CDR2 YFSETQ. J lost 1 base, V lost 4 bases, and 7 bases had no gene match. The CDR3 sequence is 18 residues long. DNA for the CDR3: TGCGCCAGCAGCACTGGACTAGCGGGGGGGCCGGGCACAGATACGCAGTATTTT. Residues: CASSTGLAGGPGTDTQYF.

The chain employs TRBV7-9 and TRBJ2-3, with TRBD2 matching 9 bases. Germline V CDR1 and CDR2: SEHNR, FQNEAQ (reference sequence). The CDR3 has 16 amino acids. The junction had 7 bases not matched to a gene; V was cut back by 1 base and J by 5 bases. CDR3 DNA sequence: TGTGCCAGCAGCTTAGGAAGCGGGGGGCGGGTAGATACGCAGTATTTT. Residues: CASSLGSGGRVDTQYF.

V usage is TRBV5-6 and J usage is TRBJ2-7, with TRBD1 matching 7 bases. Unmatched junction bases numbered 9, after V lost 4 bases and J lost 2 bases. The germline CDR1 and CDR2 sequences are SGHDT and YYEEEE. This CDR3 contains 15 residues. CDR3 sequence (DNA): TGTGCCAGCAGCCGCAACCCGACAGGGACCTACGAGCAGTACGTC. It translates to CASSRNPTGTYEQYV.

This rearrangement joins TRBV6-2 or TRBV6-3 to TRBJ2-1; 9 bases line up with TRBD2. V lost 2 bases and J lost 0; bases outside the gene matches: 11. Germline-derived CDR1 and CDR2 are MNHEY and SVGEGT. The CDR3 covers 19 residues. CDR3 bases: TGTGCCAGCAGTTACGTCGGGGTAGCGGGGGCTAGCTCCTACAATGAGCAGTTCTTC. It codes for CASSYVGVAGASSYNEQFF.

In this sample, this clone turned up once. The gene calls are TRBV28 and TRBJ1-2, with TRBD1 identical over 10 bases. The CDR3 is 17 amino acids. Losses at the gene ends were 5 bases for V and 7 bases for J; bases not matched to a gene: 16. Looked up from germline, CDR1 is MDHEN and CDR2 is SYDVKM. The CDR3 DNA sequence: TGTGCCAGCAGTCCCTCGGGACAGGGGCAATTCCTCCGTGGCTACACCTTC. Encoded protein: CASSPSGQGQFLRGYTF.

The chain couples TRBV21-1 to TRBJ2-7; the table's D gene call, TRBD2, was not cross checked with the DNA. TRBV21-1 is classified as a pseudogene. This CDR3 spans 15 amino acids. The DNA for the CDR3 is TGTGCCAGCAGCAAAAAAAAGTGGGAGCGGGGGGGCCGGTACGTC. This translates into CASSKKKWERGGRYV.

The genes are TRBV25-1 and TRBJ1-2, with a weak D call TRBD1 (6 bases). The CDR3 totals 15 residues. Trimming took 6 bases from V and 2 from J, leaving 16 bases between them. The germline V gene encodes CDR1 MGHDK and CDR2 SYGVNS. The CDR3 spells CASSRGGGANYGYTF. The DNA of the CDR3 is TGTGCCAGCAGCAGAGGGGGGGGCGCAAACTATGGCTACACCTTC.

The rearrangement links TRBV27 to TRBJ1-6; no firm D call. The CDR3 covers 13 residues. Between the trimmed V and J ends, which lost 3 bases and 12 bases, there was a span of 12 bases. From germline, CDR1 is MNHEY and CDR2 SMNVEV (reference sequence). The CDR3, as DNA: TGTGCCAGCAGTTTTCCCGCTCGGGGACCCCTCCACTTT. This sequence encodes CASSFPARGPLHF.

CDR3 residues: CSVESRQPITDTQYF. The CDR3 nucleotides read TGCAGCGTTGAGTCGCGGCAACCTATCACAGATACGCAGTATTTT. The chain joins TRBV29-1 to TRBJ2-3; D is undetermined. The V gene's germline CDR1 is SQVTM and CDR2 ANQGSEA. V was cut by 3 bases and J by 2 bases, with 15 bases left in between. The CDR3 is made up of 15 amino acids.

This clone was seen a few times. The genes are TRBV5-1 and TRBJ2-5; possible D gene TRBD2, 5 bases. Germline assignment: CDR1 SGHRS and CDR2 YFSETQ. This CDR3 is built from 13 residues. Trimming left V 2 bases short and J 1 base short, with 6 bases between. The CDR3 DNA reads TGCGCCAGCAGCTTCAGCGGCCAAGAGACCCAGTACTTC. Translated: CASSFSGQETQYF.

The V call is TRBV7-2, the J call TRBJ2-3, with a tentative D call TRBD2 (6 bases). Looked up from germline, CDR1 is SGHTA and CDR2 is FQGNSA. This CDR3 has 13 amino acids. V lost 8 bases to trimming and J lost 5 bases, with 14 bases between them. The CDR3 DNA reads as TGTGCCAGCGCTCGGGGGATAGAAGATACGCAGTATTTT. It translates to CASARGIEDTQYF.

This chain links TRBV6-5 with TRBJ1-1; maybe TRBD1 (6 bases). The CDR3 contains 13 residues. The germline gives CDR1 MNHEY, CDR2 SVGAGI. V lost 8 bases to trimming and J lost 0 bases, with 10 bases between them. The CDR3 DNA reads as TGTGCCAGCTTCGACAGGTTGAACACTGAAGCTTTCTTT. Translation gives CASFDRLNTEAFF.

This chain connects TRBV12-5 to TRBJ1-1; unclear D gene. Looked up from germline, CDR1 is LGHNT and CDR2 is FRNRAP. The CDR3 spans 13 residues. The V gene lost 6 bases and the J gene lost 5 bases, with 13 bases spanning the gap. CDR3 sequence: CASGAGVRTEAFF. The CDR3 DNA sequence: TGTGCTAGTGGCGCCGGGGTTAGAACTGAAGCTTTCTTT.

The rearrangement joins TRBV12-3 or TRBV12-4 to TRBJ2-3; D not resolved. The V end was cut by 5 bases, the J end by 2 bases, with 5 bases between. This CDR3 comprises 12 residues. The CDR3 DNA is TGTGCCAGCAGTCCGTTCACAGATACGCAGTATTTT. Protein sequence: CASSPFTDTQYF.

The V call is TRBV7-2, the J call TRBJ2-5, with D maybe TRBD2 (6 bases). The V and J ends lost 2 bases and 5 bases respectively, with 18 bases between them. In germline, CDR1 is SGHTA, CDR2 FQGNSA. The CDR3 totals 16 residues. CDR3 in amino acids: CASSLNRGISGETQYF. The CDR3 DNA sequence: TGTGCCAGCAGCTTAAATCGGGGGATCTCAGGGGAGACCCAGTACTTC.

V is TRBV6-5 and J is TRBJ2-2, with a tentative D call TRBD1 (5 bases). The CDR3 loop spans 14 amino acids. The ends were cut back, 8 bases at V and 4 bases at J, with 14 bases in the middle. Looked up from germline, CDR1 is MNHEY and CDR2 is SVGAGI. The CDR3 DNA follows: TGTGCCAGCCGCTTAGACAGCCCCACCGGGGAGCTGTTTTTT. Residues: CASRLDSPTGELFF.

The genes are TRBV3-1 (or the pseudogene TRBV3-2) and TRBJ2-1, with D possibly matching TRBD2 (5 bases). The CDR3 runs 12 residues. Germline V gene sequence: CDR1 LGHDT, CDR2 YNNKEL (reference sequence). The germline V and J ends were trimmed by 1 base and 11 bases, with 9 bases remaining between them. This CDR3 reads CASSQVAGQQFF. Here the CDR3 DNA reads TGTGCCAGCAGCCAAGTTGCGGGCCAGCAGTTCTTC.

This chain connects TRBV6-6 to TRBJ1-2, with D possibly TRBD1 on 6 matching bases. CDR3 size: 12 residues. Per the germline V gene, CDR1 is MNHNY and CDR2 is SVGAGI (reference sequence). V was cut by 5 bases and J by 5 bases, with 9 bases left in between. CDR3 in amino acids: CASSTGWYGYTF. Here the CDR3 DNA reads TGTGCCAGCAGTACAGGGTGGTATGGCTACACCTTC.

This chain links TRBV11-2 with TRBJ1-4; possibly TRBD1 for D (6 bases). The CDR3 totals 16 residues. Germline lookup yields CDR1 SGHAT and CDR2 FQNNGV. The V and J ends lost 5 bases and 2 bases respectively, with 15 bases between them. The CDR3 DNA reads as TGTGCCAGCAGCCCCGGGACAATCGGGACTAATGAAAAACTGTTTTTT. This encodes CASSPGTIGTNEKLFF.

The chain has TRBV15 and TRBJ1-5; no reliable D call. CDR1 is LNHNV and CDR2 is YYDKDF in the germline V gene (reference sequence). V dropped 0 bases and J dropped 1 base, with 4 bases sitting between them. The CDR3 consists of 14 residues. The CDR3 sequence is CATSRDISNQPQHF. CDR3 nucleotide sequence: TGTGCCACCAGCAGAGATATCAGCAATCAGCCCCAGCATTTT.

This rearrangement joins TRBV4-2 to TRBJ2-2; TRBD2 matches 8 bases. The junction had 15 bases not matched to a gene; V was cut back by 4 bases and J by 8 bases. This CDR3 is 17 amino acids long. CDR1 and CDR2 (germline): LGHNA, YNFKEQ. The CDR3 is CASSLHGGAALQGELFF. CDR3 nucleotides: TGTGCCAGCAGCCTCCACGGGGGGGCTGCGCTCCAGGGGGAGCTGTTTTTT.

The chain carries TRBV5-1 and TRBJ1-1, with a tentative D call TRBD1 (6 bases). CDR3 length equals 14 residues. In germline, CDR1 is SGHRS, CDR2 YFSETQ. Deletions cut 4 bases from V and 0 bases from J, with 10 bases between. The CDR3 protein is CASSVDRMNTEAFF. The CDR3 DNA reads TGCGCCAGCAGCGTCGACAGGATGAACACTGAAGCTTTCTTT.

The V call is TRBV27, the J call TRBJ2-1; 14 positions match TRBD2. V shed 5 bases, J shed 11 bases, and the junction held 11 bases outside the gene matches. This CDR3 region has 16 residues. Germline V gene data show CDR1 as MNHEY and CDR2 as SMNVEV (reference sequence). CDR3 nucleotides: TGTGCCAGCAGTCCCCGACTAGCGGGAGGGCTCCATAAGCAGTTCTTC. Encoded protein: CASSPRLAGGLHKQFF.